This T cell receptor beta chain derives from a study of HIV-infected patients and healthy controls. This clonotype was counted at least ten times. Reverse transcription used about 500 ng RNA and constant-region primers for alpha and beta. Using multiplexing indices, alpha and beta chain libraries were generated apart by chain-specific third strand synthesis. TCRdb reanalysed the 5' RACE reads using MiXCR and keeps one entry per CDR3 protein. The sample has over 15,000 distinct CDR3 sequences, around 7.7% seen once. Whole blood was used without fractionation, so all unsorted peripheral T cells were included. This sequence was found in an adult in good health. Source material: blood.

CDR3 bases: TGTGCCAGCAGTCTAGGGACTGCCGTGGGCGAGCAGTACTTC. It encodes CASSLGTAVGEQYF. This chain links TRBV27 with TRBJ2-7; D is possibly TRBD2 (6 bases). V was shortened by 5 bases and J by 6 bases, with 17 bases between the two germline ends. CDR3 length: 14 residues. Germline CDR1 MNHEY, CDR2 SMNVEV (reference sequence).